This passage covers 27 T cell receptor beta chains from one sample sequenced in a study of post-analysis software for immune sequencing data. cDNA libraries for TCR beta contained unique molecular identifiers. TCRdb analysed the PCR reads with MiXCR anew, one entry per CDR3 protein. Found here are roughly 170,000 distinct CDR3 sequences, 30% of them singletons; the top ten hold about 1.6%. These receptors lack a known antigen. Study conclusions and caveats: Included in a set of about five TRBV segments more frequent in patients than controls were TRBV5-6, TRBV5-1 and TRBV20-1.

The sequencing sample was made of blood. The receptors were gathered from a girl aged 5-17 years with multiple sclerosis.

The CDR3 region is CASSSGTWEPNTGELFF. The CDR3 DNA reads as TGTGCCAGCAGCTCCGGGACTTGGGAGCCGAACACCGGGGAGCTGTTTTTT. This sequence joins TRBV11-3 and TRBJ2-2, with a weak D call TRBD2 (6 bases). CDR3 length: 17 amino acids. Trimming removed 4 bases from V and 0 bases from J, with 15 bases in between. Germline V gene sequence: CDR1 SGHNT, CDR2 YENEEA.

This clonotype was counted ten times or more. V gene TRBV7-6 combines with J gene TRBJ2-7; the D gene is possibly TRBD1 (6 bases). The CDR3 spans 16 residues. V was shortened by 3 bases and J by 3 bases, with 18 bases between the two germline ends. Germline values: CDR1 SGHVS, CDR2 FNYEAQ. CDR3 bases: TGTGCCAGCAGCTTGGGTCCCAGTACAGGGAGCTACGAGCAGTACTTC. Protein product: CASSLGPSTGSYEQYF.

The table lists this clonotype with many counts. The chain uses TRBV9 and TRBJ2-2, with D unclear. V lost 0 bases and J lost 9, with 6 bases in between. There are 12 residues in the CDR3. Germline-derived CDR1 and CDR2 are SGDLS and YYNGEE. The CDR3 DNA follows: TGTGCCAGCAGCGTAGTTGCATGGGAGCTGTTTTTT. Translated: CASSVVAWELFF.

Many counts were recorded for this clonotype. The rearrangement joins TRBV6-1 to TRBJ2-7, with D possibly being TRBD1 (5 bases). Trimming stripped 8 bases from V and 4 bases from J, with 12 bases between. The CDR3 length is 12 residues. Germline V gene lookup returns CDR1 MNHNS and CDR2 SASEGT. CDR3 residues: CASEGDGYEQYF. The CDR3, as DNA: TGTGCCAGCGAAGGGGATGGGTACGAGCAGTACTTC.

As for this clonotype: Since a much larger clone is just one base distant, this may be a read error. The J gene is TRBJ2-1, the V gene TRBV5-6; TRBD1 matches 8 bases. The germline CDR1 and CDR2 sequences are SGHDT and YYEEEE. The CDR3 runs to 16 residues. CDR3 region: CASSLAGTGDLYEQLF. CDR3 DNA: TGTGCCAGCAGCTTGGCCGGGACAGGTGATCTATATGAGCAGTTATTC.

Turning to this clonotype: Germline is not matched at one junction end, which may reflect a read error. The CDR3 sequence is CAVSEVPGPYNEQFF. The CDR3 DNA reads TGTGCCGTCAGTGAGGTCCCTGGGCCCTACAATGAGCAGTTCTTC. The chain joins TRBV10-3 to TRBJ2-1; D gene ambiguous. CDR3 length equals 15 residues. The germline CDR1 and CDR2 sequences are ENHRY and SYGVKD.

V usage is TRBV5-1 and J usage is TRBJ1-6; D perhaps matches TRBD1 (6 bases). Germline loops: CDR1 SGHRS, CDR2 YFSETQ. V shed 0 bases and J shed 6 bases, with 16 bases lying between them. CDR3 length: 17 residues. CDR3 loop: CASSLEYAGGPNSPLHF. DNA for the CDR3: TGCGCCAGCAGCTTGGAATATGCGGGGGGGCCTAATTCACCCCTCCACTTT.

This clonotype appeared many times. The chain recombines TRBV20-1 with TRBJ2-5, with 7 bases matching TRBD1. V shed 1 base, J shed 3 bases, and the junction held 8 bases outside the gene matches. The germline gives CDR1 DFQATT, CDR2 SNEGSKA (reference sequence). The CDR3 runs to 15 residues. CDR3 DNA sequence: TGCAGTGCTAGAGCGACGAAAGGGACAGAAGAGACCCAGTACTTC. It specifies CSARATKGTEETQYF.

This clonotype was recorded many times. The V gene is TRBV5-1, the J gene TRBJ2-5; 8 nucleotides agree with TRBD1. V lost 1 base, J lost 5 bases, and 7 bases stayed unmatched. Germline V CDR1 and CDR2: SGHRS, YFSETQ. The length of the CDR3 is 15 residues. CDR3 in DNA: TGCGCCAGCAGCTTGCCGGGACAGGTCACCGAGACCCAGTACTTC. Translated: CASSLPGQVTETQYF.

The chain employs TRBV6-5 and TRBJ1-3; D is undetermined. The CDR3 length is 16 residues. Per the germline V gene, CDR1 is MNHEY and CDR2 is SVGAGI. V gave up 0 bases and J gave up 0 bases, with 9 bases separating them. CDR3 sequence (DNA): TGTGCCAGCAGTTACTCGGTGACCAACTCTGGAAACACCATATATTTT. The encoded protein is CASSYSVTNSGNTIYF.

This clonotype was found many times. The chain recombines TRBV7-9 with TRBJ2-1, with D unclear. CDR3 length: 12 amino acids. From germline, CDR1 is SEHNR and CDR2 FQNEAQ (reference sequence). With 7 bases removed from V and 4 bases from J, the gap between germline ends came to 8 bases. The chain's CDR3 is CASTLEYNEQFF. The DNA of the CDR3 is TGTGCCAGCACCCTGGAGTACAATGAGCAGTTCTTC.

This clonotype was observed many times. This rearrangement joins TRBV7-2 to TRBJ2-1, with 11 bases matching TRBD2. The CDR3 runs 13 residues. Unmatched junction bases numbered 2, after V lost 3 bases and J lost 10 bases. Germline-derived CDR1 and CDR2 are SGHTA and FQGNSA. This CDR3 is CASSFRLAGEQFF. CDR3 nucleotides: TGTGCCAGCAGCTTCAGACTAGCGGGGGAGCAGTTCTTC.

The V call is TRBV5-5, the J call TRBJ1-2; no definite D call. The V gene lost 0 bases and the J gene lost 0 bases, with 9 bases spanning the gap. Germline V gene sequence: CDR1 SGHKS, CDR2 YYEKEE (reference sequence). The CDR3 is made up of 15 amino acids. CDR3 DNA: TGTGCCAGCAGCTTGGGGGTAGAATCTAACTATGGCTACACCTTC. It yields the protein CASSLGVESNYGYTF.

The table lists this clonotype with a few counts. V usage is TRBV7-2 and J usage is TRBJ2-4; 9 bases align to TRBD2. Matching the DNA end better, TRBJ2-7 makes the J call doubtful. The CDR3 runs to 14 residues. Germline V CDR1 and CDR2: SGHTA, FQGNSA. The CDR3 protein is CASSVSRTSAEQYF. CDR3 DNA: TGTGCCAGCAGCGTTTCTCGGACTAGCGCCGAGCAGTACTTC.

V usage is TRBV3-1 and J usage is TRBJ1-2; a weak D match, TRBD1 (6 bases). Deletions cut 4 bases from V and 6 bases from J, with 12 bases between. The germline V gene encodes CDR1 LGHDT and CDR2 YNNKEL (reference sequence). The CDR3 is 13 residues long. CDR3 region: CASSPLGHHGYTF. The CDR3 DNA reads as TGTGCCAGCAGCCCCCTGGGACATCATGGCTACACCTTC.

This clonotype was observed at least ten times. V is TRBV20-1 and J is TRBJ1-2, with 9 bases lining up with TRBD1. The germline CDR1 and CDR2 sequences are DFQATT and SNEGSKA (reference sequence). This CDR3 has 14 amino acids. J lost 3 bases, V lost 6 bases, and 8 bases had no gene match. CDR3 amino acids: CSAKQGAEDYGYTF. CDR3 coding DNA: TGCAGTGCCAAACAGGGGGCCGAAGACTATGGCTACACCTTC.

This clonotype came up many times. The rearrangement links TRBV15 to TRBJ1-6; possibly TRBD1 for D (6 bases). From germline, CDR1 is LNHNV and CDR2 YYDKDF (reference sequence). Trimming took off 4 bases at V and 10 bases at J, with 20 bases between the two ends. CDR3 length: 16 amino acids. The CDR3: CATSTDPWTVGSPLHF. CDR3 in DNA: TGTGCCACCAGCACAGACCCGTGGACAGTAGGGTCACCCCTCCACTTT.

This clonotype occurred a few times. The chain is built from TRBV12-3 or TRBV12-4 and TRBJ2-6; 11 nucleotides line up with TRBD2. The CDR3 extends over 19 amino acids. With 1 base clipped from V and 3 bases from J, the junction kept 8 bases outside the gene matches. CDR3 in amino acids: CASSLGTSGSEFGANVLTF. CDR3 nucleotides: TGTGCCAGCAGTTTAGGTACTAGCGGGAGTGAATTTGGGGCCAACGTCCTGACTTTC.

V and J are TRBV29-1 and TRBJ2-1, with TRBD2 identical over 8 bases. CDR1 is SQVTM, CDR2 ANQGSEA, per germline. With V trimmed by 6 bases and J by 3 bases, 19 bases remained unmatched. The length of the CDR3 is 18 residues. CDR3 coding DNA: TGCAGCGTGGCCCGGGGGGGGAGCGGGAGCTATAACTACAATGAGCAGTTCTTC. As protein: CSVARGGSGSYNYNEQFF.

The chain couples TRBV12-3 or TRBV12-4 to TRBJ2-1; 10 bases fit TRBD2. The CDR3 loop spans 17 amino acids. With V trimmed by 3 bases and J by 0 bases, 5 bases remained unmatched. CDR3: CASSFYGLAASYNEQFF. CDR3 nucleotide sequence: TGTGCCAGCAGTTTCTACGGACTAGCGGCCTCCTACAATGAGCAGTTCTTC.

V and J are TRBV7-3 and TRBJ2-3; perhaps TRBD1 as D (5 bases). With 5 bases removed from V and 3 bases from J, the gap between germline ends came to 18 bases. CDR3 size: 16 residues. CDR1 is SGHTA and CDR2 is FQGTGA in the germline V gene. The CDR3 here is CASSPNQGTLTDTQYF. CDR3 DNA: TGTGCCAGCAGCCCAAACCAGGGTACTTTAACAGATACGCAGTATTTT.

The chain employs TRBV7-3 and TRBJ1-1, with D perhaps TRBD1 (6 bases). This CDR3 region has 15 residues. Germline CDR1 SGHTA, CDR2 FQGTGA. Trimming took off 6 bases at V and 0 bases at J, with 14 bases between the two ends. The CDR3 is CASRSGGGMNTEAFF. DNA of the CDR3: TGTGCCAGCAGGTCTGGGGGCGGCATGAACACTGAAGCTTTCTTT.

This clonotype was observed at least ten times. The V and J genes are TRBV11-1 and TRBJ2-1; the match to TRBD2 covers 14 bases. Per germline, CDR1 SGHAT and CDR2 FQDESV (reference sequence). V shed 5 bases and J 9 bases; nucleotides not matched to a gene: 12. The CDR3 length is 17 residues. CDR3 sequence: CASSLLPGLAGDLEQFF. DNA for the CDR3: TGTGCCAGCAGCCTACTCCCGGGACTAGCGGGAGATCTTGAGCAGTTCTTC.

The rearrangement uses TRBV5-1 and TRBJ1-1; 7 nucleotides agree with TRBD1. This CDR3 has 14 amino acids. CDR1 SGHRS and CDR2 YFSETQ come from the germline V gene. V dropped 2 bases and J dropped 7; count of bases not matched to a gene: 8. The CDR3 sequence is CASSFFRGQFEAFF. As DNA, the CDR3 is TGCGCCAGCAGCTTTTTCAGGGGACAGTTTGAAGCTTTCTTT.

The chain employs TRBV5-1 and TRBJ2-1, with a possible D match to TRBD2 (6 bases). V was clipped by 1 base and J by 2 bases, with 10 bases between them. The CDR3 extends over 15 amino acids. Germline V gene data show CDR1 as SGHRS and CDR2 as YFSETQ. CDR3 DNA: TGCGCCAGCAGCTTGTCTAGCGCCCCCTACAATGAGCAGTTCTTC. Protein product: CASSLSSAPYNEQFF.

About this clonotype itself: This may be a read error, as it is one base from a much larger clone. The chain carries TRBV20-1 and TRBJ2-1; the D gene is possibly TRBD2 (6 bases). CDR1 and CDR2 (germline): DFQATT, SNEGSKA (reference sequence). The ends were cut back, 5 bases at V and 6 bases at J, with 11 bases in the middle. The CDR3 contains 12 residues. CDR3 in amino acids: CSAGGGSNEQFF. In DNA, the CDR3 is TGCAGTGCTGGTGGGGGGTCCAATGAGCAGTTCTTC.

The sample holds many counts of this clonotype. This chain joins TRBV29-1 and TRBJ2-1; D is undetermined. Trimming cost V 4 bases and J 3 bases, with 13 bases left between them. Germline V CDR1 and CDR2: SQVTM, ANQGSEA. The CDR3 sequence is 14 residues long. DNA of the CDR3: TGCAGCGTTGGCGAGAGGATTTACTACAATGAGCAGTTCTTC. Residues: CSVGERIYYNEQFF.